This passage covers 9 T cell receptor beta chains from one sample sequenced in a study of T-cell memory formation after mild COVID-19. TCRdb recomputed calls from the 5' RACE reads with MiXCR, one row per CDR3 protein. The sample holds some 270,000 distinct CDR3 sequences, approximately 15% seen once. The specimen sequenced was PBMCs or a T cell subset sorted from them (not recorded which). Receptors were obtained from an adult woman who had mild COVID-19 (a few samples of this study predate the infection). Cell type and time point are not known.

This clonotype has just a few counts. This rearrangement joins TRBV24-1 to TRBJ1-4, with D hard to call. Germline V CDR1 and CDR2: KGHDR, SFDVKD. V was clipped by 2 bases and J by 0 bases, with 9 bases between them. CDR3 size: 16 residues. As DNA, the CDR3 is TGTGCCACCAGTGATTCGGGTACTGCAACTAATGAAAAACTGTTTTTT. Residues: CATSDSGTATNEKLFF.

The sample holds a few counts of this clonotype. This sequence joins TRBV12-3 or TRBV12-4 and TRBJ1-1, with D possibly matching TRBD1 (5 bases). The CDR3 has 17 residues. Trimming removed 10 bases at V and 2 bases at J, with 26 bases between. The CDR3 sequence is CATKGSVGQEINTEAFF. The CDR3, as DNA: TGTGCCACCAAGGGCTCGGTGGGGCAGGAAATTAACACTGAAGCTTTCTTT.

The rearrangement joins TRBV5-1 to TRBJ2-7, with D hard to call. Germline-derived CDR1 and CDR2 are SGHRS and YFSETQ. With 9 bases removed from V and 0 bases from J, the gap between germline ends came to 16 bases. The CDR3 consists of 14 residues. Here the CDR3 DNA reads TGCGCCACCCGATCATCAGAATTCTCCTACGAGCAGTACTTC. This sequence encodes CATRSSEFSYEQYF.

This chain links TRBV18 with TRBJ1-1; D gene unclear. The V end lost 1 base, the J end lost 1 base, and 7 bases lay between the germline ends. CDR3 length: 14 amino acids. The V gene's germline CDR1 is KGHSH and CDR2 LQKENI. CDR3 sequence: CASSPQKGNTEAFF. The CDR3 nucleotides read TGTGCCAGCTCACCACAAAAGGGGAACACTGAAGCTTTCTTT.

As concerns this clonotype: One end of the junction varies from germline; a read error may be responsible. The V and J genes are TRBV5-1 and TRBJ1-3; no firm D call. The CDR3 covers 14 residues. Looked up from germline, CDR1 is SGHRS and CDR2 is YFSETQ. CDR3 DNA sequence: TGCGCCAGCAGCTTGGGGTCCTCTGGAAACACCACATATTTT. This translates into CASSLGSSGNTTYF. Full variable domain (outside the CDR3, taken from reference TRBV5-1 and TRBJ1-3): KAGVTQTPRYLIKTRGQQVTLSCSPISGHRSVSWYQQTPGQGLQFLFEYFSETQRNKGNFPGRFSGRQFSNSRSEMNVSTLELGDSALYLCASSLGSSGNTTYFGEGSWLTVV.

This chain uses TRBV10-1 with TRBJ2-7; 10 bases agree with TRBD1. This CDR3 contains 17 residues. CDR1 and CDR2 from the germline V gene are WNHNN and SYGVQD (reference sequence). After removal of 3 bases from V and 4 bases from J, the junction contained 12 bases not matched to a gene. The CDR3 nucleotides read TGCGCCAGCAGTGAAGGAATCCCGGACAGGGGGTTATACGAGCAGTACTTC. Protein product: CASSEGIPDRGLYEQYF.

This clonotype was seen only a few times. The gene calls are TRBV7-2 and TRBJ2-4; 7 nucleotides match TRBD2. Germline CDR1 and CDR2: SGHTA and FQGNSA. Unmatched junction bases numbered 4, after V lost 3 bases and J lost 2 bases. This CDR3 has 15 residues. CDR3 sequence: CASSLGGRTKNIQYF. The CDR3, as DNA: TGTGCCAGCAGCTTGGGAGGGCGAACCAAAAACATTCAGTACTTC.

V and J are TRBV24-1 and TRBJ2-3; 9 bases line up with TRBD2. The CDR3 length is 17 residues. The germline gives CDR1 KGHDR, CDR2 SFDVKD. V trimming: 4 bases; J trimming: 5 bases; junction bases outside the gene matches: 12. The CDR3 reads CATSERTSAILGDTQYF. The CDR3 DNA is TGTGCCACCAGTGAGCGGACTAGCGCGATTCTGGGAGATACGCAGTATTTT.

This clonotype has a count of ten or more. The chain combines TRBV5-6 with TRBJ1-4; 9 bases line up with TRBD1. In germline, CDR1 is SGHDT, CDR2 YYEEEE. V gave up 4 bases and J gave up 7 bases; unmatched junction bases: 5. The CDR3 length is 14 residues. CDR3 loop: CASSRGQGSEKLFF. In DNA, the CDR3 is TGTGCCAGCAGCCGGGGACAGGGTTCTGAAAAACTGTTTTTT. Full variable domain (outside the CDR3, taken from reference TRBV5-6 and TRBJ1-4): DAGVTQSPTHLIKTRGQQVTLRCSPKSGHDTVSWYQQALGQGPQFIFQYYEEEERQRGNFPDRFSGHQFPNYSSELNVNALLLGDSALYLCASSRGQGSEKLFFGSGTQLSVL.